This TCR beta chain stems from a study of blood T cell repertoires in COVID-19. Authors' processing steps: Estimation of nucleated cell counts was performed using reference gene primer amplification. Here immunoSEQ multiplex PCR was the method, and the copy in TCRdb shows in-frame clones only, minus some. For V, J and clone size, that table is used; D and trimming come from the DNA. The table includes fewer than 250,000 clones, over 80% detected once. V was pared by 7 bases and J by 0 bases, with 9 bases of the junction left unmatched. The CDR3 sequence is 16 residues long. Per germline, CDR1 LNHDA and CDR2 SQIVND (reference sequence). Ages ranged from roughly 18 to 100 years, with residence in about 24 US areas. Participant-given clinical history determined each cohort assignment. Individuals in the exposed group had encountered a COVID-19 case within 2 weeks preceding study entry.

The sequence was collected from a woman in her 30s who had been exposed to COVID-19. V and J are TRBV19 and TRBJ2-3, with 8 bases that match TRBD1. The specimen was PBMCs or T cells enriched from blood (not recorded which). The CDR3: CASTQDRAPSTDTQYF. The CDR3 DNA follows: TGTGCCAGTACGCAGGACAGGGCACCTAGCACAGATACGCAGTATTTT. The entire variable domain, with the rest obtained from reference TRBV19 and TRBJ2-3, is as follows: DGGITQSPKYLFRKEGQNVTLSCEQNLNHDAMYWYRQDPGQGLRLIYYSQIVNDFQKGDIAEGYSVSREKKESFPLTVTSAQKNPTAFYLCASTQDRAPSTDTQYFGPGTRLTVL.